The 7 T cell receptor beta chains given below trace back to one sample, sequenced in a study of Ad26.COV2.S vaccination and SARS-CoV-2 variants. Documented treatment: around 19 received Ad26.COV2.S at low or high dose, single or two shots; about 5 received placebo; per-sample allocation not given. Sampling took place 63 days after the first vaccine or placebo injection. Sequenced by immunoSEQ multiplex PCR; TCRdb stores in-frame clones only, minus some. The sample has approximately 500,000 clones; roughly nine tenths are singletons. Sequencing used peripheral blood, obtained in a trial of Ad26.COV2.S vaccine versus placebo. These receptors came from a person between 18 and 65 years old who received the Ad26.COV2.S COVID-19 vaccine or a placebo.

This clone was picked up one time. V and J are TRBV19 and TRBJ2-5; 15 nucleotides line up with TRBD2. Losses at the gene ends were 3 bases for V and 7 bases for J; bases not matched to a gene: 6. The CDR3 covers 16 residues. In germline, CDR1 is LNHDA, CDR2 SQIVND (reference sequence). CDR3 sequence (DNA): TGTGCCAGTAGTATCGGACTAGCGGGAGGGCCTGTGACCCAGTACTTC. Amino acids: CASSIGLAGGPVTQYF.

V usage is TRBV5-1 and J usage is TRBJ2-2; TRBD2 might be the D (6 bases). The CDR3 has 15 residues. Germline V lookup: CDR1 SGHRS, CDR2 YFSETQ. V was shortened by 4 bases and J by 7 bases, with 17 bases between the two germline ends. This chain's CDR3 is CASSPGTFRDGELFF. The CDR3 DNA reads as TGCGCCAGCAGCCCCGGGACTTTTCGGGACGGGGAGCTGTTTTTT.

The chain links TRBV28 to TRBJ2-7; the match to TRBD2 covers 9 bases. J was trimmed by 2 bases and V by 1 base; bases with no gene match: 3. There are 15 residues in the CDR3. Germline CDR1 is MDHEN and CDR2 is SYDVKM. CDR3 nucleotides: TGTGCCAGCAGTTTATCTGCGGGAGGGCCCTACGAGCAGTACTTC. This codes for CASSLSAGGPYEQYF.

This clone has a handful of counts. The chain couples TRBV27 to TRBJ1-6, with D unresolved. V lost 7 bases, J lost 8 bases, and 15 bases lay in between. The germline V gene has CDR1 MNHEY and CDR2 SMNVEV (reference sequence). This CDR3 has 14 residues. DNA for the CDR3: TGTGCCAGCAAGGTGGTAAGCGGGGATTCACCCCTCCACTTT. Its protein is CASKVVSGDSPLHF.

V and J are TRBV25-1 and TRBJ2-1, with TRBD2 matching 7 bases. The CDR3 spans 12 residues. The germline V gene has CDR1 MGHDK and CDR2 SYGVNS. After removal of 6 bases from V and 12 bases from J, the junction contained 8 bases not matched to a gene. This CDR3 is CASSPPGLPQFF. DNA for the CDR3: TGTGCCAGCAGCCCCCCGGGACTACCGCAGTTCTTC.

The V gene is TRBV5-5, the J gene TRBJ1-4; D ambiguous. The CDR3 runs 16 residues. V was shortened by 4 bases and J by 5 bases, with 18 bases between the two germline ends. Germline assignment: CDR1 SGHKS and CDR2 YYEKEE (reference sequence). In nucleotides, the CDR3 is TGTGCCAGCAGCATAACCCCCCCGACGGGGAATGAAAAACTGTTTTTT. It codes for CASSITPPTGNEKLFF.

V and J are TRBV11-2 and TRBJ2-1; TRBD1 is a possible D gene (5 bases). V was clipped by 2 bases and J by 7 bases, with 9 bases between them. This CDR3 comprises 13 residues. Germline V gene sequence: CDR1 SGHAT, CDR2 FQNNGV. The CDR3 sequence is CASSLQGGNEQFF. The CDR3, as DNA: TGTGCCAGCAGCTTACAGGGTGGGAATGAGCAGTTCTTC. The variable domain in full, completed from reference TRBV11-2 and TRBJ2-1, reads EAGVAQSPRYKIIEKRQSVAFWCNPISGHATLYWYQQILGQGPKLLIQFQNNGVVDDSQLPKDRFSAERLKGVDSTLKIQPAKLEDSAVYLCASSLQGGNEQFFGPGTRLTVL.